This T cell receptor (beta chain) derives from a study of identical twins. The study, taken as a whole, reports: For monozygotic twins, models underestimated out-of-frame TCR alpha sharing. Shared out-of-frame alpha sequences (those common to twins) showed excess low generation probability. Cord blood beta clonotypes that were abundant carried fewer insertions, and memory repertoires showed no such trend.

TCRdb itself ran the 5' RACE reads through MiXCR, one entry per CDR3 protein. The table includes 690,000 or so distinct CDR3 sequences, 6% to 6.5% detected once. The germline V and J ends were trimmed by 5 bases and 3 bases, with 10 bases remaining between them. CDR1 SGHRS and CDR2 YFSETQ come from the germline V gene. This CDR3 comprises 13 residues. In the case of this clonotype: Its antigen is undetermined.

The TCR was taken from a man aged 18 to 35 in good health. The sample consisted of naive T cells sorted from blood. The chain recombines TRBV5-1 with TRBJ2-3, with D perhaps TRBD1 (5 bases). The CDR3 protein is CASRLPGTDTQYF. Here the CDR3 DNA reads TGCGCCAGCAGGTTACCAGGGACAGATACGCAGTATTTT.